One and the same sample provided the 21 T cell receptor beta chains below, sequenced in a study of beta chain features in type 1 diabetes. Since all of the isolated RNA was reverse transcribed, expressed TCRB transcripts were what got sequenced. TCRdb's table, derived via immunoSEQ multiplex PCR, lists solely in-frame clones and lacks some. The sample has about 180,000 clones, about 13% seen once. The sample consisted of central memory CD4+ T cells from blood. These receptors came from a woman under 30 in good health.

This clone has more than one count but fewer than ten. The chain combines TRBV18 with TRBJ2-1; D is unresolved. CDR1 is KGHSH and CDR2 is LQKENI in the germline V gene. Trimming stripped 2 bases from V and 5 bases from J, with 13 bases between. The CDR3 consists of 15 residues. CDR3 in amino acids: CASSPVVVQNNEQFF. CDR3 DNA: TGTGCCAGCTCACCAGTGGTAGTACAGAACAATGAGCAGTTCTTC.

This clone turned up a few times. The chain joins TRBV5-4 to TRBJ2-2; 9 bases align to TRBD2. The CDR3 loop spans 18 amino acids. From germline, CDR1 is SGHNT and CDR2 YYREEE (reference sequence). J gave up 5 bases and V 4 bases, and 15 bases lay outside the gene matches. The CDR3 loop reads CASSPGGGAGGRTGELFF. The CDR3 region has the DNA TGTGCCAGCAGCCCGGGAGGTGGAGCGGGAGGTCGGACCGGGGAGCTGTTTTTT.

The chain couples TRBV9 to TRBJ2-3; the D gene is possibly TRBD2 (6 bases). Germline CDR1 reads SGDLS; CDR2 reads YYNGEE. Trimming removed 4 bases from V and 0 bases from J, with 18 bases in between. The CDR3 totals 17 residues. The CDR3 bases are TGTGCCAGCAGCCTCCGCGGGGAGCGGGCAAGCACAGATACGCAGTATTTT. This encodes CASSLRGERASTDTQYF.

This clone has more than one count but fewer than ten. The V and J genes are TRBV30 and TRBJ1-2; D is ambiguous. The V gene's germline CDR1 is GTSNPN and CDR2 SVGIG (reference sequence). Trimming pared 2 bases from V and 0 bases from J, leaving 4 bases between. This CDR3 comprises 12 residues. In DNA, the CDR3 is TGTGCCTGGAGTTTAGCTAACTATGGCTACACCTTC. Amino acids: CAWSLANYGYTF.

This clone was picked up a small number of times. Here the CDR3 DNA reads TGCAGCGTGGGGGGACAGGTTGGCTACACCTTC. Protein: CSVGGQVGYTF. The V and J genes are TRBV29-1 and TRBJ1-2; 8 bases are shared with TRBD1. Unmatched junction bases numbered 4, after V lost 6 bases and J lost 7 bases. This CDR3 comprises 11 residues. Germline V gene data show CDR1 as SQVTM and CDR2 as ANQGSEA.

The chain uses TRBV7-2 and TRBJ2-3; unclear D gene. With 5 bases removed from V and 6 bases from J, the gap between germline ends came to 9 bases. This CDR3 is built from 12 residues. The germline gives CDR1 SGHTA, CDR2 FQGNSA. This CDR3 reads CASSPTFDTQYF. CDR3 nucleotide sequence: TGTGCCAGCAGCCCCACTTTCGATACGCAGTATTTT.

This clone was counted only a few times. This chain uses TRBV5-1 with TRBJ1-1; D is ambiguous. V lost 0 bases and J 0 bases, leaving 3 bases between the germline ends. The germline V gene encodes CDR1 SGHRS and CDR2 YFSETQ. This CDR3 region has 13 residues. DNA for the CDR3: TGCGCCAGCAGCTTGGGCGTGAACACTGAAGCTTTCTTT. This codes for CASSLGVNTEAFF.

The rearrangement joins TRBV6-5 to TRBJ2-7; D might be TRBD2 (6 bases). The CDR3 consists of 15 residues. V lost 0 bases and J 3 bases, leaving 12 bases between the germline ends. Germline CDR1 and CDR2: MNHEY and SVGAGI. The CDR3 spells CASSYSGLRDYEQYF. In DNA form, the CDR3 reads TGTGCCAGCAGTTACTCGGGACTGAGAGACTACGAGCAGTACTTC.

The chain employs TRBV12-1 and TRBJ1-2. TRBV12-1 has pseudogene status. CDR3 length: 14 amino acids. CDR3 DNA: TGTGCCAGCCTAAGAGGTGGCGCACCCAATGGCTACACCTTC. Its translation is CASLRGGAPNGYTF.

CDR3 DNA: TGCAGCGGACAGCTTAATGAGCAGTTCTTC. It encodes CSGQLNEQFF. This chain links TRBV29-1 with TRBJ2-1, with D perhaps matching TRBD1 (5 bases). The CDR3 is 10 residues long. Germline V gives CDR1 SQVTM, CDR2 ANQGSEA. Trimming cost V 7 bases and J 7 bases, with 8 bases left between them.

This clone has only one observation. The V gene is TRBV18, the J gene TRBJ2-3; 9 bases align to TRBD1. Per germline, CDR1 KGHSH and CDR2 LQKENI. This CDR3 has 16 residues. V lost 4 bases, J lost 2 bases, and 7 bases stayed unmatched. CDR3 in DNA: TGTGCCAGCTCACGCTCACAGGGGGCGTCCACAGATACGCAGTATTTT. Translation: CASSRSQGASTDTQYF.

This clone was seen only a few times. The rearrangement uses TRBV18 and TRBJ1-1; TRBD1 matches at 7 bases. The CDR3 runs 13 residues. V lost 10 bases and J lost 2; bases outside the gene matches: 7. From germline, CDR1 is KGHSH and CDR2 LQKENI. The DNA of the CDR3 is TGTGCCACCCTCGGGACAGCCAACACTGAAGCTTTCTTT. As protein: CATLGTANTEAFF.

This clone has a handful of counts. This chain links TRBV5-6 with TRBJ2-1, with D maybe TRBD2 (5 bases). V was cut by 1 base and J by 10 bases, with 9 bases left in between. CDR1 and CDR2 from the germline V gene are SGHDT and YYEEEE. This CDR3 region has 12 residues. CDR3 amino acids: CASSLPGWEQFF. As DNA, the CDR3 is TGTGCCAGCAGCTTGCCGGGATGGGAGCAGTTCTTC.

The CDR3: CASRVGLAGTYEQYF. The CDR3 nucleotides are TGCGCCAGCAGAGTGGGACTAGCGGGAACCTACGAGCAGTACTTC. This chain joins TRBV5-1 and TRBJ2-7; TRBD2 matches at 13 bases. The CDR3 spans 15 residues. The germline V gene has CDR1 SGHRS and CDR2 YFSETQ. J lost 2 bases, V lost 5 bases, and 4 bases had no gene match.

V and J are TRBV2 and TRBJ2-5; 7 bases map to TRBD1. Germline-derived CDR1 and CDR2 are SNHLY and FYNNEI. V was pared by 4 bases and J by 13 bases, with 6 bases of the junction left unmatched. This CDR3 comprises 11 residues. The DNA of the CDR3 is TGTGCCAGCAGTGGAGACAGGGCTCCGTACTTC. Encoded protein: CASSGDRAPYF.

This clone was seen a handful of times. V is TRBV4-2 and J is TRBJ2-7, with 9 bases that match TRBD2. V gave up 4 bases and J gave up 2 bases; unmatched junction bases: 9. Germline V gene data show CDR1 as LGHNA and CDR2 as YNFKEQ. CDR3 length equals 16 residues. The CDR3 DNA sequence: TGTGCCAGCAGCCCCCATAGCGGGAGCCATACCTACGAGCAGTACTTC. It translates to CASSPHSGSHTYEQYF.

The chain's CDR3 is CASSSTGTGPPYEQYF. The CDR3 coding sequence is TGTGCCAGCAGTAGTACCGGGACAGGACCTCCCTACGAGCAGTACTTC. The chain combines TRBV28 with TRBJ2-7; 8 bases match TRBD1. This CDR3 has 16 amino acids. The trim removed 5 bases at V and 2 bases at J, leaving 11 bases unmatched. The germline CDR1 and CDR2 sequences are MDHEN and SYDVKM.

The CDR3 sequence: CASSLVEGVYGYTF. The CDR3 DNA is TGTGCCAGCAGCTTAGTTGAGGGGGTCTATGGCTACACCTTC. This chain connects TRBV7-2 to TRBJ1-2; D perhaps matches TRBD1 (6 bases). The germline V gene has CDR1 SGHTA and CDR2 FQGNSA. The CDR3 spans 14 residues. Trimming cost V 1 base and J 4 bases, with 10 bases left between them.

This clone has just a few counts. The rearrangement uses TRBV10-3 and TRBJ2-3; 7 bases are shared with TRBD2. V shed 6 bases and J 2 bases; nucleotides not matched to a gene: 11. CDR3 length equals 16 residues. Germline-derived CDR1 and CDR2 are ENHRY and SYGVKD. CDR3 sequence: CAISANPSGYTDTQYF. CDR3 coding DNA: TGTGCCATCAGCGCCAATCCTAGCGGATACACAGATACGCAGTATTTT.

This clone was counted between two and nine times. The rearrangement links TRBV19 to TRBJ2-3; 11 nucleotides match TRBD1. The CDR3 runs 16 residues. J was trimmed by 6 bases and V by 6 bases; bases with no gene match: 11. Germline CDR1 LNHDA, CDR2 SQIVND (reference sequence). The CDR3 DNA sequence: TGTGCCAGTAGACATCACCGGGACAGGGGGACGGATACGCAGTATTTT. Translating it yields CASRHHRDRGTDTQYF.

The V and J genes are TRBV7-9 and TRBJ2-1, with D possibly TRBD2 on 5 matching bases. CDR1 is SEHNR, CDR2 FQNEAQ, per germline (reference sequence). This CDR3 contains 13 residues. V gave up 5 bases and J gave up 7 bases, with 12 bases separating them. In nucleotides, the CDR3 is TGTGCCAGCAGCGCGGACTTAGCGAATGAGCAGTTCTTC. Protein product: CASSADLANEQFF.